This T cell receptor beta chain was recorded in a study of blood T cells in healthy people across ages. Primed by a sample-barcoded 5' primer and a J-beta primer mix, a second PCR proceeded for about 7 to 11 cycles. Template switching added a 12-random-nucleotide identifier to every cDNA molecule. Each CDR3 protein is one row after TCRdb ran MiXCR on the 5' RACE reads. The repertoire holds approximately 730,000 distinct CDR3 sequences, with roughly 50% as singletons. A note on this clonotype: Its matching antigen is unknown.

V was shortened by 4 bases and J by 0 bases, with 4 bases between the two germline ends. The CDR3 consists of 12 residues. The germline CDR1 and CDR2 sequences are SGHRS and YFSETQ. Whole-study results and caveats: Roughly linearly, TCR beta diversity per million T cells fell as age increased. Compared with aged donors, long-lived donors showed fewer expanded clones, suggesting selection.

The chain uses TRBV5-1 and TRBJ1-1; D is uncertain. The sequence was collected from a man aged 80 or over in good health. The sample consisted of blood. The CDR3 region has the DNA TGCGCCAGCAGCGGGATGAACACTGAAGCTTTCTTT. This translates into CASSGMNTEAFF.